This passage covers 28 T cell receptor beta chains from one sample sequenced in a study of blood T cells in healthy people across ages. Combining a sample-barcoded 5' primer with a J-beta primer mix, a second PCR ran for roughly 7 to 12 cycles. Using its own MiXCR run on the 5' RACE reads, TCRdb lists one record per CDR3 protein. The sample holds some 730,000 distinct CDR3 sequences, 20% to 25% seen once. Source material: blood. The source of these receptors is a man in his sixties or seventies in good health.

The chain links TRBV28 to TRBJ2-5, with TRBD2 as a possible D gene (6 bases). Trimming left V 8 bases short and J 4 bases short, with 23 bases between. Per the germline V gene, CDR1 is MDHEN and CDR2 is SYDVKM. This CDR3 spans 16 amino acids. CDR3 region: CASSLEEGAGGETQYF. In nucleotides, the CDR3 is TGTGCCAGCTCCCTGGAGGAGGGAGCGGGTGGAGAGACCCAGTACTTC.

J is TRBJ2-5 and V is TRBV27; 9 bases are a match to TRBD1. Germline V CDR1 and CDR2: MNHEY, SMNVEV (reference sequence). With V trimmed by 6 bases and J by 7 bases, 9 bases remained unmatched. The CDR3 runs to 14 residues. As DNA, the CDR3 is TGTGCCAGCAGCAAGGACAGGGGTACTCGGACCCAGTACTTC. It codes for CASSKDRGTRTQYF.

The genes are TRBV5-1 and TRBJ2-4, with 7 bases fitting TRBD1. The CDR3 has 15 amino acids. The ends lost 0 bases at V and 5 bases at J; junction bases unmatched: 5. Germline CDR1 SGHRS, CDR2 YFSETQ. The CDR3 region has the DNA TGCGCCAGCAGCTTGGTCACAGGGGCCCAAAACATTCAGTACTTC. Its translation is CASSLVTGAQNIQYF.

Many counts were recorded for this clonotype. The junction departs from the called germline gene at one end, perhaps through a read error. The chain is built from TRBV6-6 and TRBJ2-5, with 8 bases identical to TRBD2. The CDR3 length is 15 residues. Germline-derived CDR1 and CDR2 are MNHNY and SVGAGI (reference sequence). CDR3 protein: CASSHGTRAREAQYF. The DNA for the CDR3 is TGTGCCAGCAGTCACGGGACTAGAGCCAGAGAGGCCCAGTACTTC.

The V and J genes are TRBV28 and TRBJ1-5; TRBD1 might be the D (6 bases). The CDR3 spans 12 residues. V shed 7 bases and J shed 7 bases, with 11 bases lying between them. Germline values: CDR1 MDHEN, CDR2 SYDVKM. The DNA of the CDR3 is TGTGCCAGCAAGGGGGGCTGGCAGCCCCAGCATTTT. Translating gives CASKGGWQPQHF.

The gene calls are TRBV6-1 and TRBJ2-3; 16 bases fit TRBD2. V shed 6 bases, J shed 6 bases, and the junction held 12 bases outside the gene matches. Per germline, CDR1 MNHNS and CDR2 SASEGT. This CDR3 spans 18 amino acids. CDR3: CASRPGLAGGHRSDTQYF. The DNA for the CDR3 is TGTGCCAGCAGGCCGGGACTAGCGGGAGGGCACCGGTCGGATACGCAGTATTTT.

This clonotype was picked up one time. The chain uses TRBV12-3 or TRBV12-4 and TRBJ1-2; 8 nucleotides align to TRBD1. V gave up 2 bases and J gave up 4 bases; unmatched junction bases: 9. This CDR3 is 16 amino acids long. The CDR3 nucleotides are TGTGCCAGCAGTTTACAACCGACAGGGGCTAGCTATGGCTACACCTTC. This translates into CASSLQPTGASYGYTF.

On this clonotype itself: The junction does not match germline at one end; this may be a read error. The chain employs TRBV28 and TRBJ1-6, with D tentatively TRBD1 (5 bases). Germline V gene data show CDR1 as MDHEN and CDR2 as SYDVKM. The CDR3 has 15 amino acids. The CDR3 DNA follows: TGTGCCAGCAGCCTAAGAGGGGCGGGGAATTCACCCCTCCGCTTT. This codes for CASSLRGAGNSPLRF.

The J gene is TRBJ1-2, the V gene TRBV3-1; maybe TRBD1 (6 bases). The CDR3 consists of 15 residues. CDR1 and CDR2 from the germline V gene are LGHDT and YNNKEL (reference sequence). Trimming took off 1 base at V and 8 bases at J, with 17 bases between the two ends. The CDR3 is CASSQVRGAGGGYTF. As DNA, the CDR3 is TGTGCCAGCAGCCAAGTACGGGGGGCGGGAGGAGGCTACACCTTC.

This clonotype was counted a few times. The chain links TRBV6-2 or TRBV6-3 to TRBJ1-5, with 9 bases fitting TRBD1. CDR1 is MNHEY and CDR2 is SVGEGT in the germline V gene. CDR3 size: 13 residues. J gave up 6 bases and V 10 bases, and 7 bases lay outside the gene matches. The CDR3 DNA follows: TGTGCCACTAAACAGGGGGCGGGTCAGCCCCAGCATTTT. This codes for CATKQGAGQPQHF.

V is TRBV4-2 and J is TRBJ1-5; no clear D gene. The CDR3 spans 13 residues. V was cut by 1 base and J by 5 bases, with 6 bases left in between. CDR1 LGHNA and CDR2 YNFKEQ come from the germline V gene. CDR3 in amino acids: CASSQGPHQPQHF. In DNA form, the CDR3 reads TGTGCCAGCAGCCAAGGGCCCCATCAGCCCCAGCATTTT.

The chain is built from TRBV19 and TRBJ1-2; no definite D call. V dropped 4 bases and J dropped 0 bases, with 15 bases sitting between them. The length of the CDR3 is 16 residues. Germline CDR1 reads LNHDA; CDR2 reads SQIVND (reference sequence). Here the CDR3 reads CASSKSLGGPNYGYTF. In nucleotides, the CDR3 is TGTGCCAGTAGTAAGTCCCTCGGAGGCCCTAACTATGGCTACACCTTC. Full variable domain (rest looked up from reference TRBV19 and TRBJ1-2): DGGITQSPKYLFRKEGQNVTLSCEQNLNHDAMYWYRQDPGQGLRLIYYSQIVNDFQKGDIAEGYSVSREKKESFPLTVTSAQKNPTAFYLCASSKSLGGPNYGYTFGSGTRLTVV.

J is TRBJ1-1 and V is TRBV12-3 or TRBV12-4, with D possibly being TRBD1 (5 bases). The V and J ends lost 6 bases and 4 bases respectively, with 18 bases between them. This CDR3 has 15 residues. In DNA, the CDR3 is TGTGCCAGCAGCAGCACGGGAAAGAGGGGCACTGAAGCTTTCTTT. Translated, it gives CASSSTGKRGTEAFF.

The chain carries TRBV28 and TRBJ1-1, with a weak D call TRBD1 (6 bases). The germline V gene has CDR1 MDHEN and CDR2 SYDVKM. This CDR3 is built from 12 residues. V was shortened by 4 bases and J by 10 bases, with 13 bases between the two germline ends. In nucleotides, the CDR3 is TGTGCCAGCAGTTCAGGGGTTAGTGGAGCTTTCTTT. Residues: CASSSGVSGAFF.

The chain joins TRBV20-1 to TRBJ2-5; no clear D. Germline V CDR1 and CDR2: DFQATT, SNEGSKA (reference sequence). The CDR3 runs 16 residues. With 0 bases removed from V and 1 base from J, the gap between germline ends came to 15 bases. The CDR3 nucleotides are TGCAGTGCTAGAGATTTAGCTAGTGGGTCCCAAGAGACCCAGTACTTC. Protein sequence: CSARDLASGSQETQYF.

This clonotype occurred a few times. The chain combines TRBV20-1 with TRBJ2-1; 8 nucleotides line up with TRBD2. The CDR3 length is 14 residues. In germline, CDR1 is DFQATT, CDR2 SNEGSKA (reference sequence). Germline trimming cut 5 bases from V and 6 bases from J; bases unmatched to any gene: 9. Written as DNA, the CDR3 is TGCAGTGCTCGCAAGCCGGGACTAGTCAATGAGCAGTTCTTC. This gives the protein CSARKPGLVNEQFF.

This clonotype was detected only a few times. The chain has TRBV10-3 and TRBJ1-2; no firm D call. This CDR3 contains 15 residues. The V end lost 7 bases, the J end lost 3 bases, and 18 bases lay between the germline ends. CDR1 is ENHRY and CDR2 is SYGVKD in the germline V gene. CDR3 sequence: CAINRVVDRDYGYTF. CDR3 nucleotide sequence: TGTGCCATCAACCGGGTCGTAGACCGCGACTATGGCTACACCTTC.

In its sample, this clonotype was seen a few times. The chain employs TRBV9 and TRBJ2-7; 8 bases are a match to TRBD1. Germline V CDR1 and CDR2: SGDLS, YYNGEE. This CDR3 spans 18 amino acids. With 4 bases clipped from V and 1 base from J, the junction kept 16 bases outside the gene matches. CDR3 in amino acids: CASSNKCWQGAVSYEQYV. Here the CDR3 DNA reads TGTGCCAGCAGCAATAAATGCTGGCAGGGGGCGGTATCCTACGAGCAGTACGTC.

The genes are TRBV4-3 and TRBJ2-2, with 8 bases matching TRBD2. The germline CDR1 and CDR2 sequences are LGHNA and YSLEER. The CDR3 is 16 residues long. V lost 4 bases to trimming and J lost 0 bases; unmatched junction nucleotides: 4. CDR3 amino acids: CASSLEAGANTGELFF. Here the CDR3 DNA reads TGCGCCAGCAGCCTAGAAGCGGGAGCGAACACCGGGGAGCTGTTTTTT.

The rearrangement joins TRBV12-3 or TRBV12-4 to TRBJ2-1, with 9 bases identical to TRBD1. V lost 3 bases, J lost 0 bases, and 6 bases stayed unmatched. This CDR3 spans 17 amino acids. CDR3 DNA sequence: TGTGCCAGCAGTTTCCCGGGGACAGGGCACTCCTACAATGAGCAGTTCTTC. Residues: CASSFPGTGHSYNEQFF.

A note on this clonotype: One junction end does not reproduce the germline sequence, and a read error may be involved. The chain uses TRBV20-1 and TRBJ2-2, with D perhaps matching TRBD1 or TRBD2 (6 bases each). Germline CDR1 is DFQATT and CDR2 is SNEGSKA (reference sequence). CDR3 size: 15 residues. This chain's CDR3 is CSAHPGAWGTGELFF. The DNA for the CDR3 is TGCAGTGCTCATCCGGGGGCGTGGGGCACCGGGGAGCTGTTCTTT.

This clonotype was detected only a few times. CDR3 protein: CASSFGTALDEQYV. The CDR3 coding sequence is TGTGCCAGCAGCTTCGGGACCGCCTTGGACGAGCAGTACGTC. The gene calls are TRBV7-2 and TRBJ2-7, with D possibly being TRBD1 or TRBD2 (5 bases each). This CDR3 contains 14 residues. Trimming left V 3 bases short and J 5 bases short, with 14 bases between. Germline CDR1 and CDR2: SGHTA and FQGNSA.

J is TRBJ1-2 and V is TRBV4-1; D gene unclear. Germline loops: CDR1 MGHRA, CDR2 YSYEKL. This CDR3 is built from 14 residues. Trimming removed 0 bases from V and 7 bases from J, with 12 bases in between. DNA of the CDR3: TGCGCCAGCAGCCAAGATGCGGGGTTGCTTGGCTACACCTTC. It codes for CASSQDAGLLGYTF.

CDR3 coding DNA: TGTGCCAGCAGTTTATGGACTAGCGGGGGGTACGAGCAGTACTTC. This translates into CASSLWTSGGYEQYF. J is TRBJ2-7 and V is TRBV28; 13 bases align to TRBD2. This CDR3 is built from 15 residues. J lost 4 bases, V lost 0 bases, and 0 bases had no gene match. Germline CDR1 is MDHEN and CDR2 is SYDVKM.

This clonotype was counted between two and nine times. This chain links TRBV12-3 or TRBV12-4 with TRBJ2-7; the D is unclear. Trimming pared 9 bases from V and 0 bases from J, leaving 12 bases between. This CDR3 is built from 13 residues. The CDR3 bases are TGTGCCAGGGAACGTAGGGACTCCTACGAGCAGTACGTC. Protein product: CARERRDSYEQYV.

The gene calls are TRBV5-6 and TRBJ1-5, with a possible D match to TRBD1 (5 bases). Trimming took off 6 bases at V and 0 bases at J, with 10 bases between the two ends. CDR1 SGHDT and CDR2 YYEEEE come from the germline V gene. This CDR3 is 14 amino acids long. In DNA form, the CDR3 reads TGTGCCAGCACCTCAGGGCTTAGCAATCAGCCCCAGCATTTT. This encodes CASTSGLSNQPQHF.

The chain carries TRBV5-1 and TRBJ1-1; no clear D gene. V was pared by 2 bases and J by 6 bases, with 5 bases between. CDR1 is SGHRS and CDR2 is YFSETQ in the germline V gene. The CDR3 has 11 residues. The CDR3 nucleotides are TGCGCCAGCAGCTTTGGACCTGAAGCTTTCTTT. Translation: CASSFGPEAFF.

As DNA, the CDR3 is TGCGCCACCAGGGACAGCCAAGAGACCCAGTACTTC. Translation gives CATRDSQETQYF. The V gene is TRBV5-1, the J gene TRBJ2-5; TRBD1 matches 7 bases. Trimming at V came to 9 bases and at J to 1 base, leaving 3 bases not matched to a gene. Germline V lookup: CDR1 SGHRS, CDR2 YFSETQ. The CDR3 length is 12 residues.